The sequence of this T cell receptor beta chain was determined in a study of T cell changes during pregnancy in multiple sclerosis. Turning to this clone: Its ends do not fully match the called genes, so a read error is possible.

Method: immunoSEQ multiplex PCR; TCRdb's copy keeps in-frame clones and lacks some. The data show about 70,000 clones, about nine tenths seen once. The sequence came from a female donor with multiple sclerosis, enrolled in a pregnancy study. Here the sequenced sample was peripheral blood, taken in the first trimester of pregnancy.

This CDR3 is CASSLDVAVPEAFF. For the CDR3, the DNA is TGTGCCAGTAGTTTAGATGTGGCAGTCCCTGAAGCTTTCTTT. This sequence joins TRBV19 and TRBJ1-1; D ambiguous. The CDR3 runs 14 residues. CDR1 and CDR2 from the germline V gene are LNHDA and SQIVND (reference sequence). Using reference TRBV19 and TRBJ1-1 for the parts outside the CDR3, the full variable domain is DGGITQSPKYLFRKEGQNVTLSCEQNLNHDAMYWYRQDPGQGLRLIYYSQIVNDFQKGDIAEGYSVSREKKESFPLTVTSAQKNPTAFYLCASSLDVAVPEAFFGQGTRLTVV.